These 13 T cell receptor beta chains share one sample of origin, sequenced in a study of T-cell reconstitution after alpha-beta-depleted transplantation in children. The authors prepared the TCRbeta library with unique molecular identifiers. TCRdb re-analysed the PCR reads in MiXCR, keeping a single row per CDR3 protein. The sample has almost 600,000 distinct CDR3 sequences, more than 20% seen once. Specimen: PBMCs, collected before TCRalphabeta/CD19-depleted stem cell transplant. The receptor set was obtained from a boy in the first two years of life with Wiskott-Aldrich syndrome, due to receive a stem cell transplant.

The gene calls are TRBV20-1 and TRBJ2-1; 7 positions match TRBD1. Trimming cost V 1 base and J 4 bases; bases outside gene matches: 10. Germline V gene lookup returns CDR1 DFQATT and CDR2 SNEGSKA (reference sequence). This CDR3 contains 16 residues. The CDR3 loop is CSARVGNRGPYNEQFF. DNA for the CDR3: TGCAGTGCTAGAGTGGGCAACAGGGGACCTTACAATGAGCAGTTCTTC.

The chain uses TRBV24-1 and TRBJ1-5; D is uncertain. From germline, CDR1 is KGHDR and CDR2 SFDVKD. Trimming stripped 7 bases from V and 3 bases from J, with 18 bases between. This CDR3 is built from 16 residues. Here the CDR3 reads CATSSGSGPFNQPQHF. The CDR3 bases are TGTGCCACCAGCTCGGGTTCAGGTCCGTTCAATCAGCCCCAGCATTTT.

The chain has TRBV20-1 and TRBJ2-1; the match to TRBD1 covers 11 bases. The CDR3 has 13 amino acids. V shed 5 bases and J 8 bases; nucleotides not matched to a gene: 5. Per the germline V gene, CDR1 is DFQATT and CDR2 is SNEGSKA (reference sequence). CDR3: CSASGTGGYEQFF. The CDR3 DNA sequence: TGCAGTGCTTCCGGGACAGGGGGTTATGAGCAGTTCTTC.

This clonotype was seen a few times. The chain combines TRBV7-3 with TRBJ2-3; 8 bases match TRBD1. Trimming took 6 bases from V and 6 from J; bases not matched to a gene: 8. The germline V gene encodes CDR1 SGHTA and CDR2 FQGTGA. The CDR3 totals 14 residues. The CDR3 region has the DNA TGTGCCAGCAGTCATACCAACAGGGGGGATACGCAGTATTTT. Protein product: CASSHTNRGDTQYF.

This clonotype was counted only a few times. The chain links TRBV3-1 to TRBJ1-2; TRBD1 is a possible D gene (5 bases). Looked up from germline, CDR1 is LGHDT and CDR2 is YNNKEL (reference sequence). V was pared by 0 bases and J by 4 bases, with 9 bases between. The CDR3 is made up of 14 amino acids. CDR3 nucleotides: TGTGCCAGCAGCCAAGAGGGGCGGGTCTATGGCTACACCTTC. This encodes CASSQEGRVYGYTF.

This rearrangement joins TRBV7-2 to TRBJ2-7, with 12 positions matching TRBD2. The CDR3 totals 16 residues. Germline lookup yields CDR1 SGHTA and CDR2 FQGNSA. After removal of 5 bases from V and 7 bases from J, the junction contained 12 bases not matched to a gene. This chain's CDR3 is CASSPSPSGRAREQYF. The CDR3 DNA reads as TGTGCCAGCAGCCCATCCCCTAGCGGGAGGGCCCGGGAGCAGTACTTC.

This clonotype was detected only a few times. The chain has TRBV24-1 and TRBJ1-5; D remains unclear. CDR1 KGHDR and CDR2 SFDVKD come from the germline V gene. Trimming cost V 0 bases and J 3 bases, with 5 bases left between them. This CDR3 is built from 14 residues. In nucleotides, the CDR3 is TGTGCCACCAGTGATTTGGGGGTCAATCAGCCCCAGCATTTT. Its translation: CATSDLGVNQPQHF.

V gene TRBV5-5 combines with J gene TRBJ1-5; D is possibly TRBD1 (6 bases). The CDR3 length is 14 residues. Germline V CDR1 and CDR2: SGHKS, YYEKEE (reference sequence). V lost 3 bases and J lost 5, with 12 bases in between. CDR3 region: CASSSLQGDQPQHF. Written as DNA, the CDR3 is TGTGCCAGCAGCTCGCTACAGGGAGATCAGCCCCAGCATTTT.

This chain connects TRBV20-1 to TRBJ2-5, with 14 bases aligning to TRBD2. Germline V gene sequence: CDR1 DFQATT, CDR2 SNEGSKA (reference sequence). The CDR3 length is 13 residues. V dropped 5 bases and J dropped 5; count of bases not matched to a gene: 1. The CDR3 DNA reads as TGCAGTGCTCGACTAGCGGGAGGGGAGACCCAGTACTTC. Encoded protein: CSARLAGGETQYF.

This chain joins TRBV5-6 and TRBJ2-5, with no clear D. This CDR3 is built from 15 residues. Germline V gene sequence: CDR1 SGHDT, CDR2 YYEEEE. V dropped 1 base and J dropped 2 bases, with 12 bases sitting between them. The CDR3 region has the DNA TGTGCCAGCAGCTTGAAAACAGCCTTTCAAGAGACCCAGTACTTC. Its translation is CASSLKTAFQETQYF.

This chain joins TRBV9 and TRBJ2-7, with D perhaps TRBD1 (6 bases). The length of the CDR3 is 14 residues. Germline-derived CDR1 and CDR2 are SGDLS and YYNGEE. Deletions cut 4 bases from V and 4 bases from J, with 15 bases between. CDR3 nucleotide sequence: TGTGCCAGCAGCTCTGGGGGCACCGGATACGAGCAGTACTTC. Its protein product is CASSSGGTGYEQYF.

The chain has TRBV5-1 and TRBJ2-3; D remains ambiguous. The CDR3 loop spans 15 amino acids. Trimming removed 0 bases at V and 2 bases at J, with 10 bases between. Germline V lookup: CDR1 SGHRS, CDR2 YFSETQ. The CDR3 coding sequence is TGCGCCAGCAGCTTGGCTTCGGTTATCACAGATACGCAGTATTTT. Translation: CASSLASVITDTQYF. Full variable domain (missing parts from reference TRBV5-1 and TRBJ2-3): KAGVTQTPRYLIKTRGQQVTLSCSPISGHRSVSWYQQTPGQGLQFLFEYFSETQRNKGNFPGRFSGRQFSNSRSEMNVSTLELGDSALYLCASSLASVITDTQYFGPGTRLTVL.

The gene calls are TRBV5-5 and TRBJ1-1; 9 bases fit TRBD1. In germline, CDR1 is SGHKS, CDR2 YYEKEE (reference sequence). CDR3 length equals 16 residues. Germline trimming cut 4 bases from V and 0 bases from J; bases unmatched to any gene: 7. The CDR3 protein is CASSGGTGQVNTEAFF. The CDR3 nucleotides read TGTGCCAGCAGCGGCGGGACAGGGCAGGTGAACACTGAAGCTTTCTTT. Using reference TRBV5-5 and TRBJ1-1 for the parts outside the CDR3, the full variable domain is DAGVTQSPTHLIKTRGQQVTLRCSPISGHKSVSWYQQVLGQGPQFIFQYYEKEERGRGNFPDRFSARQFPNYSSELNVNALLLGDSALYLCASSGGTGQVNTEAFFGQGTRLTVV.